This record looks at one TCR beta chain sequence and its context. Its matching antigen is unknown. PCR involved 60 Vbeta and 13 Jbeta primers. The data were produced by immunoSEQ multiplex PCR, yet TCRdb's version contains in-frame clones alone and is incomplete. The sample has around 300,000 clones, roughly 86% seen once. The data were obtained in a study of cytomegalovirus exposure and HLA in healthy donors. Findings and caveats of the study: Within the data, a cluster of highly shared sequence variants was likely a sequencing artifact. TCR beta V- and J-gene trimming was later associated with a missense DCLRE1C variant. Prior analysis indicated that the majority of TCR beta V segments exhibited productivity approximately 90% or approximately 30% of the time. Presence/absence analyses took donor sequencing depth as roughly uniform.

Germline V CDR1 and CDR2: MNHEY, SMNVEV (reference sequence). There are 17 residues in the CDR3. Deletions cut 3 bases from V and 4 bases from J, with 20 bases between. The chain links TRBV27 to TRBJ2-3; D might be TRBD2 (7 bases). Sequencing was done on a sample of PBMCs. This clonotype was obtained from a middle-aged woman in good health and CMV-seropositive. The DNA of the CDR3 is TGTGCCAGCAGTTTTCGTAGGGGGGGGAGTCTGGCAGATACGCAGTATTTT. Translated, it gives CASSFRRGGSLADTQYF.